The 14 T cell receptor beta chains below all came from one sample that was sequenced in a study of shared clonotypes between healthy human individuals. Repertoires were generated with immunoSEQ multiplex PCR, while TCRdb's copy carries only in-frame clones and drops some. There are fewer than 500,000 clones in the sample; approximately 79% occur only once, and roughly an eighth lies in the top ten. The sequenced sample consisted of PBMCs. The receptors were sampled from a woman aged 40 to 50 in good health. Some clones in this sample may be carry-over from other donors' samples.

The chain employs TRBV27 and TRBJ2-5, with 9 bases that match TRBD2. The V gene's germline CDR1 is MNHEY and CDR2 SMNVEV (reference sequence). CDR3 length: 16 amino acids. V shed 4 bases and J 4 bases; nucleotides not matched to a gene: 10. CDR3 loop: CASSSISGRGGETQYF. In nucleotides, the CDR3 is TGTGCCAGCAGTTCCATTAGCGGGAGAGGGGGAGAGACCCAGTACTTC.

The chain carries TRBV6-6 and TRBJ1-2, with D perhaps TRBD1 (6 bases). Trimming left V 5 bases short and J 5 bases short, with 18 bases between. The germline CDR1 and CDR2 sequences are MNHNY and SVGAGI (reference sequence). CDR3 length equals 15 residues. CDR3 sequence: CASSATSGTPYGYTF. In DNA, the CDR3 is TGTGCCAGCAGTGCGACCTCCGGGACACCGTATGGCTACACCTTC.

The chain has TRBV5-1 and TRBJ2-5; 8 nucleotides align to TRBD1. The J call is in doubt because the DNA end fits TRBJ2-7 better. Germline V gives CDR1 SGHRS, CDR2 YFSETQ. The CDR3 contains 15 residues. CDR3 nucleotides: TGCGCCAGCAGCTTGGCCGGGACAGGAGGGGGCGAGCAGTACTTC. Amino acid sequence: CASSLAGTGGGEQYF.

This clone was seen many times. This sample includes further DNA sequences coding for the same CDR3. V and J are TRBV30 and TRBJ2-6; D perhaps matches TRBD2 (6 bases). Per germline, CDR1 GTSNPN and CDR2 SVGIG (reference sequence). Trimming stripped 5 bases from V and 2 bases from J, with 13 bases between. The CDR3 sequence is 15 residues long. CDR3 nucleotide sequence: TGTGCCTGGGGGGAGGTTGGGGCTGGGGCCAACGTCCTGACTTTC. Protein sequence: CAWGEVGAGANVLTF.

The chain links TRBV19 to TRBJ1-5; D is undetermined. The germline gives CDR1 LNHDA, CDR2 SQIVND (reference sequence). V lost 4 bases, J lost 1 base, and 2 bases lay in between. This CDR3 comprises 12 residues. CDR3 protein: CASSTSNQPQHF. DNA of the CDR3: TGTGCCAGTAGTACGAGCAATCAGCCCCAGCATTTT. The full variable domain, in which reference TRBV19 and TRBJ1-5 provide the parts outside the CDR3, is DGGITQSPKYLFRKEGQNVTLSCEQNLNHDAMYWYRQDPGQGLRLIYYSQIVNDFQKGDIAEGYSVSREKKESFPLTVTSAQKNPTAFYLCASSTSNQPQHFGDGTRLSIL.

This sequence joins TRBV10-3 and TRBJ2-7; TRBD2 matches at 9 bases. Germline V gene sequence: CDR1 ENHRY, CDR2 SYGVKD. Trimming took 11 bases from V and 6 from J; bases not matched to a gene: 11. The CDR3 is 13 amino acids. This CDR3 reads CAARASGTPEQYF. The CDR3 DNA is TGTGCCGCCCGTGCTAGCGGGACCCCCGAGCAGTACTTC.

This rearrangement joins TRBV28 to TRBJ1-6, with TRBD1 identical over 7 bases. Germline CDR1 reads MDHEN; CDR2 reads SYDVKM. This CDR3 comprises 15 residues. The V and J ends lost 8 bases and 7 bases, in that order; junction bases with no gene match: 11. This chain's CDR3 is CASSGGGTANSPLHF. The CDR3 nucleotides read TGTGCCAGCTCCGGTGGCGGGACAGCGAATTCACCCCTCCACTTT.

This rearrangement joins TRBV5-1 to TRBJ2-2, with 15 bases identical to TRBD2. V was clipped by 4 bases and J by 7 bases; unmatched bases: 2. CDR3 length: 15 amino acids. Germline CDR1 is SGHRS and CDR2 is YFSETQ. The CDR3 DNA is TGCGCCAGCAGCCGGACTAGCGGGAGGGTCGGGGAGCTGTTTTTT. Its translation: CASSRTSGRVGELFF.

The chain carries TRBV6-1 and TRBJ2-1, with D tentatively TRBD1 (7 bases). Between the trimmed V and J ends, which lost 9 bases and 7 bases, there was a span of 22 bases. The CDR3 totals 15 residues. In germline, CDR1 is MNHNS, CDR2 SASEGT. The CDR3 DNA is TGTGCCAGTAAGGAGGGGGCAGTCCGGGTGAATGAGCAGTTCTTC. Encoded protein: CASKEGAVRVNEQFF.

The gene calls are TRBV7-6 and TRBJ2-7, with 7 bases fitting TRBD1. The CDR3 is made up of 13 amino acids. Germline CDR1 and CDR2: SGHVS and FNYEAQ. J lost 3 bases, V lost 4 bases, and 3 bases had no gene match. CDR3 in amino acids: CASSSAGGYEQYF. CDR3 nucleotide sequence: TGTGCCAGCAGCTCCGCAGGGGGCTACGAGCAGTACTTC.

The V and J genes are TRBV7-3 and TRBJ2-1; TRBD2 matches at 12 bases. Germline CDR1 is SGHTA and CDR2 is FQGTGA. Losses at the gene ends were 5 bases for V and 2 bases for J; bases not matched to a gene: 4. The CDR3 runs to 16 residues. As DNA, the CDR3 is TGTGCCAGCAGCCCGCGGACTAGCGGGGCCTACAATGAGCAGTTCTTC. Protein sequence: CASSPRTSGAYNEQFF.

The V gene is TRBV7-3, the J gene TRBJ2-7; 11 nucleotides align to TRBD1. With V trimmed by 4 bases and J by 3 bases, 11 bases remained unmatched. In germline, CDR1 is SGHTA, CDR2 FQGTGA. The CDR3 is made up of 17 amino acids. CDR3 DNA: TGTGCCAGCAGCTCCTCCGGCCGCGGGACAGGGGGCTACGAGCAGTACTTC. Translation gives CASSSSGRGTGGYEQYF.

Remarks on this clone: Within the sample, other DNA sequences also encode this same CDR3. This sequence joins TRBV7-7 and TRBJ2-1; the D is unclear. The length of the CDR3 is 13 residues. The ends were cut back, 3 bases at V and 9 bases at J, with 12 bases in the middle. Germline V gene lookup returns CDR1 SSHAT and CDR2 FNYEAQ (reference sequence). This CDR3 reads CASSLDRVSEQFF. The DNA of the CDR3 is TGTGCCAGCAGCTTGGATCGGGTGAGTGAGCAGTTCTTC.

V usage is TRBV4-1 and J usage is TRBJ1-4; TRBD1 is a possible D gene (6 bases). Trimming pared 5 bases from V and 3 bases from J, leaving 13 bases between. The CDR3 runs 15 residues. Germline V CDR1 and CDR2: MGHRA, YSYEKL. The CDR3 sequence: CASSTPGAPNEKLFF. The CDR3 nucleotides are TGCGCCAGCAGCACCCCAGGGGCCCCTAATGAAAAACTGTTTTTT.